The sample holds many counts of the clone carrying this T cell receptor (beta chain). These data belong to a study of T cells after yellow fever vaccination. The V gene's germline CDR1 is MDHEN and CDR2 SYDVKM. Trimming removed 6 bases at V and 5 bases at J, with 17 bases between. The CDR3 sequence is 15 residues long. It was through 5'RACE template switching that TCR cDNA was made, with a universal primer site and UMIs added. From the 5' RACE reads, TCRdb called clonotypes with MiXCR, one entry per CDR3 protein. Altogether about 320,000 distinct CDR3 sequences are present, around 6.8% being singletons, with the ten largest covering about a sixth.

The source is a man younger than 35 who received the YFV17D yellow fever vaccine. The input for sequencing was PBMCs, taken around 45 days after the first yellow fever vaccination. The chain has TRBV28 and TRBJ2-1, with a tentative D call TRBD2 (6 bases). Here the CDR3 reads CASSPGGGAHNEQFF. The CDR3 nucleotides read TGTGCCAGCAGCCCCGGAGGCGGGGCCCACAATGAGCAGTTCTTC.